The clone carrying this T cell receptor (beta chain) has just one count. The data derive from a study of blood T cell repertoires in COVID-19. Study at large: Both acute and convalescent COVID-19 samples were obtained from the United States, Italy and Spain. Nucleic acid was either cDNA or gDNA, and it came from T cells, B-cell-depleted T cells, or PBMCs.

This table comes from immunoSEQ multiplex PCR, and its TCRdb copy is limited to in-frame clones, with some not included. The sample contains around 75,000 clones, around 91% of which appear only once. CDR3 size: 13 residues. CDR1 and CDR2 (germline): SGHNT, YENEEA. V lost 8 bases, J lost 8 bases, and 9 bases stayed unmatched. V and J are TRBV11-3 and TRBJ1-1; 9 bases agree with TRBD1. The receptor was isolated from a middle-aged man with acute or convalescent COVID-19. Source material: peripheral blood. The CDR3 region is CASEPGQGTEAFF. CDR3 in DNA: TGTGCCAGCGAACCCGGACAGGGGACGGAAGCTTTCTTT.